Here is one TCR beta chain with its context. Its antigen is unidentified. The method was immunoSEQ multiplex PCR; TCRdb's version includes in-frame clones alone and lacks a portion of them. The sample holds 55,000 to 75,000 clones, around 81% seen once. The data originate from a study of OX40 agonist ivuxolimab in advanced cancers. Study observations and caveats: Normalized T-cell clonal expansion was also low in some nonresponders.

Sequenced material: CD4+ or CD8+ T cells sorted from blood, taken in a trial of the OX40 agonist ivuxolimab. The sequence came from an adult with an advanced solid tumor such as melanoma, head and neck, liver or kidney cancer.

In DNA, the CDR3 is TGTGCCAGCAGGCGGACAGGGGGATTGTTAGGAAAAAACGTTGAGCAGTACTTC. This translates into CASRRTGGLLGKNVEQYF. The chain has TRBV27 and TRBJ2-7; 10 bases fit TRBD1. The CDR3 spans 18 residues. CDR1 and CDR2 from the germline V gene are MNHEY and SMNVEV (reference sequence). Trimming at V came to 6 bases and at J to 7 bases, leaving 21 bases not matched to a gene.